This entry describes one T cell receptor beta chain. What antigen it recognizes has not been identified. Base qualities are not at hand, and no much larger clone is one base apart. This sample is part of a study of T cell repertoires in cytomegalovirus infection (dated by TCRdb to between 2019 and 2020). For the wider study: Alongside well-studied HLA-B-restricted epitopes, the peptide stimulations were aimed at recently identified HLA-C-restricted CMV epitopes, whose presentation resists viral immunomodulation. The HLA type of each donor mattered for the analysis, because public TCR beta signatures pointed to carriage of CMV infection along with the matching HLA type. The study at large found these results: The ex vivo response was dominated by HLA-C-restricted CMV-specific TCR beta clonotypes, which also provided the single most frequent clonotype in two of eight donors. Carriers of CMV infection plus the relevant HLA type were discriminated by the cumulative frequency of public TCR beta family members in the study cohort and in an independent roughly 400-donor cohort.

TCRdb records Illumina HiSeq 1500 as the sequencer. TCRdb reprocessing: public reads trimmed at Q25 with fastp, clones called with MiXCR, in-frame beta chains kept. Rows with one shared CDR3 protein collapse into an entry with the most common genes and DNA. In this sample the table shows 550,000 to 700,000 distinct CDR3 sequences, 35% to 50% of which occur a single time. The ten largest clonotypes hold 48% of the sample. The CDR3 has 13 amino acids, counting the end cysteine and phenylalanine. Only the CDR3 DNA stays, 39 bases, in frame from base 1. CDR1 and CDR2 were assigned from the germline V gene as SNHLY and FYNNEI. V loses 4 bases, J loses 0 bases, and the germline ends lie 7 bases apart. Taken with the paper, the label for treatment or condition translates to: in vitro stimulation with specific CMV peptide epitopes to enrich CMV-specific T cells.

This receptor was identified in a human donor in good health (CMV status not recorded). Some clones in this sample may be carry-over from other donors' samples. The sequence joins TRBV2 to TRBJ2-7; the D gene is possibly TRBD1 or TRBD2, with 5 bases matching each. The sample in question was cultured PBMCs, obtained from culture after CMV antigen stimulation. The CDR3 is CASSGGSSYEQYF. The DNA is as follows: TGTGCCAGCAGTGGGGGGAGCTCCTACGAGCAGTACTTC. The CDR3, completed at both ends by the reference TRBV2 and TRBJ2-7 genes, gives the full variable domain EPEVTQTPSHQVTQMGQEVILRCVPISNHLYFYWYRQILGQKVEFLVSFYNNEISEKSEIFDDQFSVERPDGSNFTLKIRSTKLEDSAMYFCASSGGSSYEQYFGPGTRLTVT.